This TCR beta chain was captured by sequencing in a study of cytomegalovirus exposure and HLA in healthy donors. Overall study findings and caveats: Some V segments (TRBV6-2 and TRBV6-3 among them) were excluded as indistinguishable. Later, TCR association rates were found to vary by HLA locus, highest for DRB1 and lowest for HLA-C.

A multiplex PCR was run with 60 Vbeta primers and 13 Jbeta primers. TCRdb's table, derived via immunoSEQ multiplex PCR, lists solely in-frame clones and lacks some. The sample yields approximately 170,000 clones, 85% seen once. Trimming took 3 bases from V and 3 from J; bases not matched to a gene: 9. The CDR3 sequence is 18 residues long. CDR1 is SGHNT, CDR2 YYREEE, per germline (reference sequence). This clone was counted only a few times. Its antigen is still unknown. Sequenced material: PBMCs. The V gene is TRBV5-4, the J gene TRBJ2-3; 14 nucleotides match TRBD2. The clonotype originates from a boy younger than 10 in good health and CMV-seronegative. The CDR3 DNA sequence: TGTGCCAGCAGCTCCGGGACTAGCGGGGGATCTGGAACAGATACGCAGTATTTT. It codes for CASSSGTSGGSGTDTQYF.